One and the same sample provided the 13 T cell receptor beta chains below, sequenced in a study of shared clonotypes between healthy human individuals. TCRdb's table, derived via immunoSEQ multiplex PCR, lists solely in-frame clones and lacks some. The profile shows approximately 2.3 million clones, approximately 95% of them singletons. What was sequenced was naive CD4+ T cells from PBMCs. Subset reported: CD45RA+ positively selected. The receptors stem from a man aged 18-30 years in good health. Some clones in this sample may be carry-over from other donors' samples.

This chain uses TRBV10-1 with TRBJ2-1, with D maybe TRBD2 (6 bases). Trimming took off 8 bases at V and 9 bases at J, with 17 bases between the two ends. This CDR3 contains 13 residues. Germline loops: CDR1 WNHNN, CDR2 SYGVQD (reference sequence). In DNA form, the CDR3 reads TGCGCCAGCGGGGTCGGGGGTGAGGGTGAGCAGTTCTTC. It codes for CASGVGGEGEQFF.

This sequence joins TRBV10-3 and TRBJ2-3; 8 bases match TRBD1. The CDR3 contains 13 residues. V lost 6 bases, J lost 5 bases, and 4 bases stayed unmatched. CDR1 is ENHRY and CDR2 is SYGVKD in the germline V gene. The CDR3 is CAIRQGAEDTQYF. CDR3 DNA sequence: TGTGCCATCAGGCAGGGGGCGGAAGATACGCAGTATTTT.

V is TRBV7-8 and J is TRBJ2-1; 11 nucleotides match TRBD1. Germline-derived CDR1 and CDR2 are SGHVS and FQNEAQ. Unmatched junction bases numbered 4, after V lost 6 bases and J lost 3 bases. The CDR3 is made up of 15 amino acids. CDR3 protein: CASRVGTGGYNEQFF. The CDR3 DNA sequence: TGTGCCAGCAGGGTCGGGACAGGGGGCTACAATGAGCAGTTCTTC.

With respect to this clone: The identical CDR3 is also encoded by other nucleotide sequences in the sample. V and J are TRBV5-1 and TRBJ2-3; TRBD2 might be the D (6 bases). Trimming pared 2 bases from V and 0 bases from J, leaving 7 bases between. CDR3 length: 14 residues. Germline lookup yields CDR1 SGHRS and CDR2 YFSETQ. The CDR3 here is CASSLRESTDTQYF. The CDR3 DNA reads TGCGCCAGCAGCTTACGGGAGAGCACAGATACGCAGTATTTT.

This clone was seen a single time. This rearrangement joins TRBV11-2 to TRBJ1-4; perhaps TRBD1 as D (5 bases). Germline V gene lookup returns CDR1 SGHAT and CDR2 FQNNGV. V shed 1 base and J shed 10 bases, with 16 bases lying between them. The CDR3 is 15 amino acids. CDR3 bases: TGTGCCAGCAGCTTAGGAGGGGCGATCGCCGGAAAACTGTTTTTT. Protein product: CASSLGGAIAGKLFF.

J is TRBJ2-7 and V is TRBV28, with a tentative D call TRBD1 (5 bases). Germline V CDR1 and CDR2: MDHEN, SYDVKM. The CDR3 is made up of 14 amino acids. V was shortened by 3 bases and J by 3 bases, with 12 bases between the two germline ends. The CDR3 sequence is CASSFSVTVYEQYF. The CDR3 DNA follows: TGTGCCAGCAGTTTTTCTGTGACAGTCTACGAGCAGTACTTC.

In DNA, the CDR3 is TGTGCCAGCAGCTTAGACCCTCTGGGGTTAGCCGGTACGCAGTATTTT. Protein: CASSLDPLGLAGTQYF. This rearrangement joins TRBV7-3 to TRBJ2-3; D is uncertain. V was cut by 2 bases and J by 8 bases, with 20 bases left in between. Germline V lookup: CDR1 SGHTA, CDR2 FQGTGA. The CDR3 has 16 amino acids. The variable domain in full, with the rest retrieved from reference TRBV7-3 and TRBJ2-3, is GAGVSQTPSNKVTEKGKYVELRCDPISGHTALYWYRQSLGQGPEFLIYFQGTGAADDSGLPNDRFFAVRPEGSVSTLKIQRTERGDSAVYLCASSLDPLGLAGTQYFGPGTRLTVL.

The rearrangement joins TRBV18 to TRBJ2-3; 8 nucleotides match TRBD1. The CDR3 spans 16 residues. Germline CDR1 is KGHSH and CDR2 is LQKENI. Trimming removed 3 bases from V and 2 bases from J; junction bases left unmatched: 7. The CDR3 DNA is TGTGCCAGCTCACCTCGGTCAGGGGGCCTCACAGATACGCAGTATTTT. This sequence encodes CASSPRSGGLTDTQYF.

CDR3 sequence: CASSSTTGNEKLFF. Here the CDR3 DNA reads TGCGCCAGCAGCTCAACCACAGGGAACGAAAAACTGTTTTTT. The V call is TRBV5-1, the J call TRBJ1-4; maybe TRBD1 (6 bases). The CDR3 is 14 amino acids. The germline gives CDR1 SGHRS, CDR2 YFSETQ. V was pared by 3 bases and J by 8 bases, with 14 bases between.

The chain couples TRBV29-1 to TRBJ2-1; D could derive from TRBD1 or TRBD2 (6 bases each). The germline V gene has CDR1 SQVTM and CDR2 ANQGSEA. The germline V and J ends were trimmed by 7 bases and 10 bases, with 11 bases remaining between them. This CDR3 has 10 residues. CDR3 nucleotide sequence: TGCAGCGCCGGGGGCACCGAGCAGTTCTTC. Its translation is CSAGGTEQFF.

The gene calls are TRBV6-4 and TRBJ2-6; D is perhaps TRBD1 or TRBD2 (5 bases each). The CDR3 is 16 amino acids. V was cut by 3 bases and J by 4 bases, with 13 bases left in between. Germline CDR1 is MRHNA and CDR2 is SNTAGT. CDR3 sequence reads: CASSEFGTRGANVLTF. In DNA, the CDR3 is TGTGCCAGCAGTGAGTTCGGGACGCGGGGGGCCAACGTCCTGACTTTC.

This sequence joins TRBV5-6 and TRBJ2-5; the match to TRBD2 covers 7 bases. This CDR3 has 14 residues. The germline gives CDR1 SGHDT, CDR2 YYEEEE. With V trimmed by 4 bases and J by 2 bases, 5 bases remained unmatched. Written as DNA, the CDR3 is TGTGCCAGCAGCCGGGGGGACGGACAAGAGACCCAGTACTTC. It encodes CASSRGDGQETQYF.

The chain employs TRBV29-1 and TRBJ2-7; D is undetermined. The germline V gene has CDR1 SQVTM and CDR2 ANQGSEA. The CDR3 is 13 residues long. Trimming shortened V by 6 bases and J by 0 bases, and 12 bases separated the two germline ends. CDR3 coding DNA: TGCAGCGTCGCCTTCCCCAGCTCCTACGAGCAGTACTTC. This translates into CSVAFPSSYEQYF.